This T cell receptor (beta chain) was obtained from a study of blood T cells in healthy people across ages. For the second PCR, which ran for about 6 to 12 cycles, a sample-barcoded 5' primer and a J-beta primer mix were used. Each cDNA molecule, via a template-switch adaptor with 12 random nucleotides, was tagged. Each CDR3 protein is one row after TCRdb ran MiXCR on the 5' RACE reads. Among approximately 1,100,000 distinct CDR3 sequences listed, 40% to 55% were seen once. This CDR3 region has 14 residues. Germline-derived CDR1 and CDR2 are MNHEY and SVGAGI. Losses at the gene ends were 10 bases for V and 7 bases for J; bases not matched to a gene: 15.

Sequencing was carried out using blood. This clonotype was sampled from a woman between 55 and 75 years old in good health. The chain is built from TRBV6-5 and TRBJ2-7; 8 nucleotides agree with TRBD1. This CDR3 is CATLSRGQGYEQYF. In DNA, the CDR3 is TGTGCCACTCTGAGCAGGGGGCAAGGGTATGAGCAGTACTTC.